These 22 T cell receptor beta chains came from one sample sequenced in a study of blood T cell repertoires in COVID-19. Profiled with immunoSEQ multiplex PCR; TCRdb holds only in-frame clones, not every one. The sample contains 200,000 or so clones, roughly 81% of which appear only once. The sequencing sample was made of peripheral blood. These receptors were collected from a middle-aged man who had recovered from COVID-19.

This chain joins TRBV5-1 and TRBJ1-5; D gene uncertain. The CDR3 consists of 15 residues. Trimming shortened V by 5 bases and J by 6 bases, and 18 bases separated the two germline ends. Per germline, CDR1 SGHRS and CDR2 YFSETQ. This chain's CDR3 is CASRRVPEVRQPQHF. Here the CDR3 DNA reads TGCGCCAGCAGAAGGGTTCCGGAGGTACGTCAGCCCCAGCATTTT.

This rearrangement joins TRBV6-5 to TRBJ1-4; 9 bases are a match to TRBD1. The germline CDR1 and CDR2 sequences are MNHEY and SVGAGI. Trimming at V came to 6 bases and at J to 11 bases, leaving 13 bases not matched to a gene. The CDR3 contains 15 residues. The DNA for the CDR3 is TGTGCCAGCAGACCCCCGGGACAGGGTTTTCGGAAACTGTTTTTT. This gives the protein CASRPPGQGFRKLFF.

The chain recombines TRBV19 with TRBJ1-3, with D perhaps TRBD1 (5 bases). The V gene lost 3 bases and the J gene lost 1 base, with 10 bases spanning the gap. The CDR3 contains 15 residues. The germline V gene encodes CDR1 LNHDA and CDR2 SQIVND (reference sequence). The CDR3 protein is CASSIPGSSGNTIYF. CDR3 DNA: TGTGCCAGTAGTATCCCAGGGTCATCTGGAAACACCATATATTTT. Using reference TRBV19 and TRBJ1-3 for the parts outside the CDR3, the full variable domain is DGGITQSPKYLFRKEGQNVTLSCEQNLNHDAMYWYRQDPGQGLRLIYYSQIVNDFQKGDIAEGYSVSREKKESFPLTVTSAQKNPTAFYLCASSIPGSSGNTIYFGEGSWLTVV.

J is TRBJ1-1 and V is TRBV21-1; no check of the table's D call, TRBD1, against the DNA was made. TRBV21-1 is a pseudogene. The CDR3 spans 14 residues. The CDR3 loop is CASSTDRQGAEAFF. In DNA, the CDR3 is TGTGCCAGCAGCACGGACAGGCAGGGCGCTGAAGCTTTCTTT.

The V and J genes are TRBV11-2 and TRBJ2-5; 8 bases match TRBD2. The CDR3 spans 16 residues. After removal of 6 bases from V and 0 bases from J, the junction contained 9 bases not matched to a gene. The germline V gene encodes CDR1 SGHAT and CDR2 FQNNGV. The CDR3 sequence: CASRRGGRTYQETQYF. The DNA for the CDR3 is TGTGCCAGCAGGCGTGGCGGGAGGACGTACCAAGAGACCCAGTACTTC.

DNA of the CDR3: TGTGCCAGCAGGGGGGGTCCGGGACTTCGGACCTACGAGCAGTACTTC. Its translation is CASRGGPGLRTYEQYF. The gene calls are TRBV5-8 and TRBJ2-7; perhaps TRBD2 as D (6 bases). Germline V lookup: CDR1 SGHTS, CDR2 YDEGEE. With 5 bases removed from V and 2 bases from J, the gap between germline ends came to 20 bases. The CDR3 runs 16 residues. Using reference TRBV5-8 and TRBJ2-7 for the parts outside the CDR3, the full variable domain is EAGVTQSPTHLIKTRGQQATLRCSPISGHTSVYWYQQALGLGLQFLLWYDEGEERNRGNFPPRFSGRQFPNYSSELNVNALELEDSALYLCASRGGPGLRTYEQYFGPGTRLTVT.

J is TRBJ1-2 and V is TRBV6-5; the match to TRBD1 covers 9 bases. CDR1 is MNHEY and CDR2 is SVGAGI in the germline V gene. CDR3 length equals 15 residues. V lost 6 bases, J lost 2 bases, and 7 bases stayed unmatched. CDR3 in DNA: TGTGCCAGCAGCCTAGGTACAGGGGGCAACTATGGCTACACCTTC. It encodes CASSLGTGGNYGYTF.

The chain couples TRBV2 to TRBJ2-2, with a weak D call TRBD2 (6 bases). Looked up from germline, CDR1 is SNHLY and CDR2 is FYNNEI. V was shortened by 5 bases and J by 5 bases, with 12 bases between the two germline ends. The CDR3 has 14 amino acids. The CDR3 DNA reads as TGTGCCAGCAGTAGACTAGAAATTACCGGGGAGCTGTTTTTT. This sequence encodes CASSRLEITGELFF.

This clone was seen a few times. The CDR3 coding sequence is TGTGCCAGCAGTGCCCCGGGACTAACCTACAATGAGCAGTTCTTC. Protein: CASSAPGLTYNEQFF. The chain employs TRBV28 and TRBJ2-1, with 7 nucleotides matching TRBD2. The CDR3 has 15 amino acids. Per germline, CDR1 MDHEN and CDR2 SYDVKM. The V segment lost 5 bases and the J segment 2 bases; nucleotides outside the gene matches: 6.

The chain uses TRBV5-4 and TRBJ2-3; 8 bases are a match to TRBD2. J gave up 1 base and V 4 bases, and 14 bases lay outside the gene matches. Germline V gene lookup returns CDR1 SGHNT and CDR2 YYREEE (reference sequence). The CDR3 contains 18 residues. DNA for the CDR3: TGTGCCAGCAGCCCGGAGGAGGTGTTGGGACTAGGCACAGATACGCAGTATTTT. Amino acid sequence: CASSPEEVLGLGTDTQYF.

The chain employs TRBV27 and TRBJ1-6; D unclear. This CDR3 has 13 residues. From germline, CDR1 is MNHEY and CDR2 SMNVEV (reference sequence). V shed 6 bases and J shed 5 bases, with 8 bases lying between them. For the CDR3, the DNA is TGTGCCAGCAGGACAAACCATAATTCACCCCTCCACTTT. It codes for CASRTNHNSPLHF.

V gene TRBV2 combines with J gene TRBJ2-3; a possible D gene is TRBD2 (5 bases). The CDR3 sequence is 13 residues long. Between the trimmed V and J ends, which lost 4 bases and 6 bases, there was a span of 11 bases. Germline-derived CDR1 and CDR2 are SNHLY and FYNNEI. The CDR3 protein is CASSAPEGDTQYF. For the CDR3, the DNA is TGTGCCAGCAGTGCCCCTGAGGGCGATACGCAGTATTTT.

The chain carries TRBV24-1 and TRBJ1-5; D unclear. The CDR3 length is 14 residues. V was trimmed by 4 bases and J by 4 bases, leaving 10 bases between them. From germline, CDR1 is KGHDR and CDR2 SFDVKD. The CDR3 protein is CATSDNMRNQPQHF. CDR3 nucleotide sequence: TGTGCCACCAGTGACAACATGAGGAATCAGCCCCAGCATTTT.

The rearrangement uses TRBV28 and TRBJ2-7; the match to TRBD1 covers 8 bases. Looked up from germline, CDR1 is MDHEN and CDR2 is SYDVKM. CDR3 length: 15 amino acids. V shed 1 base, J shed 12 bases, and the junction held 14 bases outside the gene matches. CDR3 DNA: TGTGCCAGCAGTTTATCTGGGACAGGATCCTCCATGCGGTACTTC. This codes for CASSLSGTGSSMRYF.

The chain recombines TRBV28 with TRBJ2-6; D possibly corresponds to TRBD2 (6 bases). Trimming shortened V by 3 bases and J by 6 bases, and 21 bases separated the two germline ends. The CDR3 loop spans 18 amino acids. CDR1 MDHEN and CDR2 SYDVKM come from the germline V gene. The CDR3 sequence: CASSFGRTSRRLANVLTF. The CDR3 bases are TGTGCCAGCAGTTTTGGGAGGACCAGTCGCCGTTTGGCCAACGTCCTGACTTTC.

This clone was observed once. The chain has TRBV2 and TRBJ2-1; TRBD2 matches 7 bases. The CDR3 totals 15 residues. CDR1 is SNHLY, CDR2 FYNNEI, per germline. Trimming took 4 bases from V and 2 from J; bases not matched to a gene: 5. The DNA for the CDR3 is TGTGCCAGCAGTGTTGAGCGGGGACCCTACAATGAGCAGTTCTTC. This codes for CASSVERGPYNEQFF.

The chain uses TRBV5-4 and TRBJ1-1; 8 bases align to TRBD1. Germline-derived CDR1 and CDR2 are SGHNT and YYREEE (reference sequence). J gave up 9 bases and V 4 bases, and 5 bases lay outside the gene matches. CDR3 length equals 12 residues. The CDR3 coding sequence is TGTGCCAGCAGCCAGGACAGGGTGAAAGCTTTCTTT. It yields the protein CASSQDRVKAFF.

This chain joins TRBV29-1 and TRBJ2-7; the match to TRBD2 covers 12 bases. Trimming took 2 bases from V and 4 from J; bases not matched to a gene: 6. Per germline, CDR1 SQVTM and CDR2 ANQGSEA. The CDR3 extends over 15 amino acids. For the CDR3, the DNA is TGCAGCGTTGAACTTACTAGCGGGAGGAGGTACGAGCAGTACTTC. It is translated as CSVELTSGRRYEQYF.

The CDR3 loop is CASSGGRVYNEQFF. The CDR3, as DNA: TGTGCCAGCAGTGGAGGCAGAGTCTACAATGAGCAGTTCTTC. The V gene is TRBV2, the J gene TRBJ2-1; D not certain. Germline CDR1 is SNHLY and CDR2 is FYNNEI. The CDR3 is 14 amino acids. V shed 4 bases and J shed 3 bases, with 10 bases lying between them.

CDR3 in DNA: TGTGCCAGCAGCAATATAAAAGCGGGAGGGAGAGATACGCAGTATTTT. Translated: CASSNIKAGGRDTQYF. The chain couples TRBV5-4 to TRBJ2-3, with 10 nucleotides matching TRBD2. Looked up from germline, CDR1 is SGHNT and CDR2 is YYREEE (reference sequence). Trimming at V came to 4 bases and at J to 5 bases, leaving 10 bases not matched to a gene. The length of the CDR3 is 16 residues.

The chain has TRBV18 and TRBJ1-6; D might be TRBD1 (5 bases). Germline values: CDR1 KGHSH, CDR2 LQKENI. Deletions cut 6 bases from V and 7 bases from J, with 13 bases between. This CDR3 contains 14 residues. The CDR3 DNA reads TGTGCCAGCTCCCTCGACAGCCGAAATTCACCCCTCCACTTT. It encodes CASSLDSRNSPLHF.

This clone has just a few counts. The gene calls are TRBV12-3 or TRBV12-4 and TRBJ2-1; 12 nucleotides line up with TRBD1. The CDR3 loop spans 13 amino acids. Trimming at V came to 7 bases and at J to 8 bases, leaving 3 bases not matched to a gene. The CDR3 region has the DNA TGTGCCAGCACCGGGACAGGGGGCTATGAGCAGTTCTTC. This sequence encodes CASTGTGGYEQFF.